These T cell receptor beta chains were read from a single sample in a study of blood T cell repertoires in COVID-19. Assay: immunoSEQ multiplex PCR; the TCRdb copy retains only in-frame clones and omits some. Here the sample spans roughly 110,000 clones, around 89% being singletons. Sequenced sample: peripheral blood. The receptors originated from a human donor with acute or convalescent COVID-19. The donor label of this sample is uncertain. Both conserved end residues are part of each CDR3. A D gene is named only where the DNA matches it firmly. Expanded clones are given a class, and other clones once, few, many or no size at all.

j_gene: TRBJ1-2; v_gene: TRBV30; d_gene: .; abundance: .; CDR3nt: TGTGCCTGGAGTGTCTCTTATGGCTACACCTTC; CDR3aa: CAWSVSYGYTF
j_gene: TRBJ1-1; v_gene: TRBV6-4; d_gene: TRBD1; abundance: .; CDR3nt: TGTGCCAGCAGTCCCGGGACAGGGGGCTCTGAAGCTTTCTTT; CDR3aa: CASSPGTGGSEAFF
j_gene: TRBJ1-4; v_gene: TRBV6-5; d_gene: .; abundance: few; CDR3nt: TGTGCCAGCAGTTATAAGGGGGGGGATGAAAAACTGTTTTTT; CDR3aa: CASSYKGGDEKLFF
j_gene: TRBJ1-5; v_gene: TRBV2; d_gene: TRBD1; abundance: .; CDR3nt: TGTGCCAGCAGGGAGAGGACAGGGGGCGGGCAGCCCCAGCATTTT; CDR3aa: CASRERTGGGQPQHF
j_gene: TRBJ2-7; v_gene: TRBV5-4; d_gene: TRBD1; abundance: .; CDR3nt: TGTGCCAGCAGCTCCGGGACAGGTTCGACCTACGAGCAGTACTTC; CDR3aa: CASSSGTGSTYEQYF
j_gene: TRBJ1-6; v_gene: TRBV27; d_gene: .; abundance: .; CDR3nt: TGTGCCAGCAGTTTGTTTTTTGGCGGGGGGCGCGTCTATAATTCACCCCTCCACTTT; CDR3aa: CASSLFFGGGRVYNSPLHF
j_gene: TRBJ1-1; v_gene: TRBV4-1; d_gene: TRBD1; abundance: .; CDR3nt: TGCGCCAGCAGCACCACAGGGGGAGCTTTCTTT; CDR3aa: CASSTTGGAFF
j_gene: TRBJ1-5; v_gene: TRBV12-3/TRBV12-4; d_gene: .; abundance: .; CDR3nt: TGTGCCAGCAGTTTACGGAGGGAGCAGCCCCAGCATTTT; CDR3aa: CASSLRREQPQHF
j_gene: TRBJ2-3; v_gene: TRBV6-2/TRBV6-3; d_gene: TRBD2; abundance: .; CDR3nt: TGTGCCAGCAGTACCCCCAAACTAGCGGGGGGGAGTCTCACAGATACGCAGTATTTT; CDR3aa: CASSTPKLAGGSLTDTQYF
j_gene: TRBJ2-1; v_gene: TRBV20-1; d_gene: TRBD1; abundance: .; CDR3nt: TGCAGTGCTAGTGGGACAGGGATCGTTCCCAATGAGCAGTTCTTC; CDR3aa: CSASGTGIVPNEQFF
j_gene: TRBJ2-1; v_gene: TRBV7-9; d_gene: .; abundance: .; CDR3nt: TGTGCCAGCAGCGTGAGTGAGCAGTTCTTC; CDR3aa: CASSVSEQFF
j_gene: TRBJ1-1; v_gene: TRBV7-7; d_gene: .; abundance: .; CDR3nt: TGTGCCAGCAGCCTAGAGACCGGGGAAATGAACACTGAAGCTTTCTTT; CDR3aa: CASSLETGEMNTEAFF